This TCR beta chain originates from a study of blood T cells in healthy people across ages. Study-level points and caveats: In older individuals, TCR beta diversity per million T cells was lower, falling roughly linearly with age.

Germline assignment: CDR1 SGHRS and CDR2 YFSETQ. The CDR3 consists of 15 residues. Trimming removed 2 bases from V and 6 bases from J; junction bases left unmatched: 5. Concerning this clonotype itself: Its antigen is not identified.

It was with a sample-barcoded 5' primer and a J-beta primer mix that a second PCR of roughly 7 to 12 cycles was run. TCRdb redid the calling of the 5' RACE reads with MiXCR, one entry per CDR3 protein. The sample contains fewer than 700,000 distinct CDR3 sequences, 40% to 45% of which appear only once. The sample consisted of blood. The chain employs TRBV5-1 and TRBJ2-1; 10 nucleotides align to TRBD1. This sequence was found in a man aged 80 or over in good health. The CDR3, as DNA: TGCGCCAGCAGCTTCCGGGACAGGGGCATCAATGAGCAGTTCTTC. This gives the protein CASSFRDRGINEQFF.